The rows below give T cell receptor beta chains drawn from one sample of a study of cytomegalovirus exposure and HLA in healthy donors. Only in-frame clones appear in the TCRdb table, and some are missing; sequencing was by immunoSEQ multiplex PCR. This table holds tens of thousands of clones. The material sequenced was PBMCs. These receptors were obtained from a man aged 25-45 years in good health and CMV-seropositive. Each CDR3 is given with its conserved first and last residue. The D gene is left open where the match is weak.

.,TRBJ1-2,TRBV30,TGTGCCTGGAGCGCCCAATTTGGGGGGGCATCAAACTATGGCTACACCTTC,CAWSAQFGGASNYGYTF
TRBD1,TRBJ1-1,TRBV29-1,TGCAGCGTCCCCGGACAGGGGATCGGCACTGAAGCTTTCTTT,CSVPGQGIGTEAFF
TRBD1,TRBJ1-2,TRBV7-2,TGTGCCAGCAGCTTAGGAGGGACAGGGGGCGCGGCTGGCTACACCTTC,CASSLGGTGGAAGYTF
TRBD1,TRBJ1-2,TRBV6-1,TGTGCCAGCAGTTCTACAGGGGGCAGTGGCTACACCTTC,CASSSTGGSGYTF
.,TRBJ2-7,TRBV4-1,TGCGCCAGCAGCCATGACCAGGACAGCCGAATCTACGAGCAGTACTTC,CASSHDQDSRIYEQYF
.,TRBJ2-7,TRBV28,TGTGCCAGCAGGTCTCTAGCTTACGAGCAGTACTTC,CASRSLAYEQYF
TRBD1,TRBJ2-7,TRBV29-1,TGCAGCGTTTTATTCTGGACAGGGGGGGTCTACGAGCAGTACTTC,CSVLFWTGGVYEQYF
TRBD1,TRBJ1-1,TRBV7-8,TGTGCCAGCAGCTCCCTGGGCCAGGGGGCCTCTGGGACTGAAGCTTTCTTT,CASSSLGQGASGTEAFF
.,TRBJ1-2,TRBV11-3,TGTGCCAGCAGCCCTCTAGGGGAAGGCTACACCTTC,CASSPLGEGYTF
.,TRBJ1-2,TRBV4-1,TGCGCCAGCAGCCCCCCTAGACAGTCTAACTATGGCTACACCTTC,CASSPPRQSNYGYTF
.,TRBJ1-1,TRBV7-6,TGTGCCAGCAGCCTGGGCTCGAACACTGAAGCTTTCTTT,CASSLGSNTEAFF
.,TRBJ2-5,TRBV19,TGTGCCAGTAGTATAGAGCTGGCCACCCAAGAGACCCAGTACTTC,CASSIELATQETQYF
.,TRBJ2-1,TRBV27,TGTGCCAGCAGTTTGGACCTCGGGAGCCCAAACGAGGATGAGCAGTTCTTC,CASSLDLGSPNEDEQFF
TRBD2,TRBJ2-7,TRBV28,TGTGCCAGCAGTTCCGGACTAGCGGGAGTCAGCGAGCAGTACTTC,CASSSGLAGVSEQYF
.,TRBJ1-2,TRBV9,TGTGCCAGCAGCCCTACTGGGGGCCCTAACTATGGCTACACCTTC,CASSPTGGPNYGYTF
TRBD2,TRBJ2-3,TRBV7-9,TGTGCCAGCAGCGCACTAGCGAGGCGCACAGATACGCAGTATTTT,CASSALARRTDTQYF
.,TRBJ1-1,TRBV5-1,TGCGCCAGTTCCTTCGTTGCGACAGCCTTTCGCACTGAAGCTTTCTTT,CASSFVATAFRTEAFF
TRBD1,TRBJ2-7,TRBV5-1,TGCGCCAGCAGCTTGGCCCCGGGACAGGAGGGCTACGAGCAGTACTTC,CASSLAPGQEGYEQYF
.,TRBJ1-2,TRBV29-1,TGCAGCGTTGGCCCAGGGAGGTCGGACTATGGCTACACCTTC,CSVGPGRSDYGYTF
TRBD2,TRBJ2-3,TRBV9,TGTGCCAGCAGCGTAGACGGGCTAGCGGGGACTTTAGATACGCAGTATTTT,CASSVDGLAGTLDTQYF
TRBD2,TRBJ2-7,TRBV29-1,TGCAGCGTTGTGCTAGCGGGAGGCCCATCCTACGAGCAGTACTTC,CSVVLAGGPSYEQYF
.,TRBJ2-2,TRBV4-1,TGCGCCAGCAGCAAGGGAGCCGCTGGGGAGCTGTTTTTT,CASSKGAAGELFF
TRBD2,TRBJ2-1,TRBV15,TGTGCCACCAGCATCCCGGGACTAGCTTTTGAGCAGTTCTTC,CATSIPGLAFEQFF
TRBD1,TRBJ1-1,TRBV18,TGTGCCAGCTCTCGACAGGGGGAAGCTTTCTTT,CASSRQGEAFF
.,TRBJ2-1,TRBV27,TGTGCCAGCAGTCGCCGCACACCAGGGAATAGGTACAATGAGCAGTTCTTC,CASSRRTPGNRYNEQFF
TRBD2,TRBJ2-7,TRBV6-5,TGTGCCAGCAGTTACTCCGGGACTAGCGGCACCGAGCAGTACTTC,CASSYSGTSGTEQYF
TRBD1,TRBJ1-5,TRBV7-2,TGTGCCAGCAGTTCCCGGACAGGGAACAATCAGCCCCAGCATTTT,CASSSRTGNNQPQHF
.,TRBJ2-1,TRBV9,TGTGCCAGCAGCGTAGCAGGGGTAGCGTACAATGAGCAGTTCTTC,CASSVAGVAYNEQFF
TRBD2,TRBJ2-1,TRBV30,TGTGCCTGGAGTGTACTAAGGACTAGCGGTAGCTCCTACAATGAGCAGTTCTTC,CAWSVLRTSGSSYNEQFF
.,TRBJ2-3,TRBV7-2,TGTGCCAGCAGCTTAGGTCGGGGCACAGATACGCAGTATTTT,CASSLGRGTDTQYF
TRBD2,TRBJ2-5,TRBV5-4,TGTGCCAGCAGCCCGGGAGGGGCCACGGAGACCCAGTACTTC,CASSPGGATETQYF
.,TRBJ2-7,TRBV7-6,TGTGCCAGCGCCATCGGGGGCGAGCAGTACTTC,CASAIGGEQYF
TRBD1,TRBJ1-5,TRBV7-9,TGTGCCAGCAGCCAGACAGGGGGAAGCAATCAGCCCCAGCATTTT,CASSQTGGSNQPQHF
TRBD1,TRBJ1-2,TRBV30,TGTGCCGGGGAGGGACAGGAGAGCTATGGCTACACCTTC,CAGEGQESYGYTF
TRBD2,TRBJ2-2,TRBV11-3,TGTGCCAGCAGCCCGAGGGAGGGCACCGGGGAGCTGTTTTTT,CASSPREGTGELFF
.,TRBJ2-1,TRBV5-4,TGTGCCAGCAGCTTGGACGGGTACTCCTACAATGAGCAGTTCTTC,CASSLDGYSYNEQFF
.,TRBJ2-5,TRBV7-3,TGTGCCAGCAGCTTAAATTTGAAGGGGTTCCAAGAGACCCAGTACTTC,CASSLNLKGFQETQYF
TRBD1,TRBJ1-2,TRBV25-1,TGTGCCAGCAGTGAATCGGACAGGGGGCTCTATGGCTACACCTTC,CASSESDRGLYGYTF
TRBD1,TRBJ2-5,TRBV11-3,TGTGCCAGCAGCTTAGGACAGGGGGCTCGGGAGACCCAGTACTTC,CASSLGQGARETQYF
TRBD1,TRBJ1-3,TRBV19,TGTGCCAGTAGTCCCCACCTATGGACAGGCTCTGGAAACACCATATATTTT,CASSPHLWTGSGNTIYF
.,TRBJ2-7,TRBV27,TGTGCCAGCAGTTTTTTATACGGGGGGCCACTCGCCAACGAGCAGTACTTC,CASSFLYGGPLANEQYF
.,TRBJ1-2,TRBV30,TGTGCCGGAAAAGCTACAGGATCCTATGGCTACACCTTC,CAGKATGSYGYTF
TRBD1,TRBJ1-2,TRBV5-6,TGTGCCAGCAGCTTGGGATGGACAGGGGGCCTTGGCTACACCTTC,CASSLGWTGGLGYTF
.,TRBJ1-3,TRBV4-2,TGTGCCAGCAGCCAAGATAATTCAGGTTCGAGAAACACCATATATTTT,CASSQDNSGSRNTIYF
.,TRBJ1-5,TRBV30,TGTGCCTGGAGTGGGGGAGGGGCTCAGCCCCAGCATTTT,CAWSGGGAQPQHF
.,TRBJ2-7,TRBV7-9,TGTGCCAGCAGCTCCTCAGCGTACGAGCAGTACTTC,CASSSSAYEQYF
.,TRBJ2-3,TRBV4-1,TGCGCCAGCAGCCAAGGGGAGGTCACAGATACGCAGTATTTT,CASSQGEVTDTQYF
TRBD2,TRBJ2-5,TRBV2,TGTGCCAGCAGAGGACTAGCGGGGGGTAGAGAGACCCAGTACTTC,CASRGLAGGRETQYF
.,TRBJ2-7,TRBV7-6,TGTGCCAGCAGTAGAGAAGAGGGACCTAGCGCCTACGAGCAGTACTTC,CASSREEGPSAYEQYF
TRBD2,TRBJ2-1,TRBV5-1,TGCGCCAGCAGCTTGGCCGGGCGGGGGGCCTGGAATGAGCAGTTCTTC,CASSLAGRGAWNEQFF
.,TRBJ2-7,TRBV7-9,TGTGCCAGCAGCTTAGATCCTAGCTCCTACGAGCAGTACTTC,CASSLDPSSYEQYF
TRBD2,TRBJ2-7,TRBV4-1,TGTGCCAGCAGCTCCCTAGCGGGAACCTACGAGCAGTACTTC,CASSSLAGTYEQYF
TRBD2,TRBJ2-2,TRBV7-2,TGTGCCAGCAGCGAGACTAGCGTCACCGGGGAGCTGTTTTTT,CASSETSVTGELFF
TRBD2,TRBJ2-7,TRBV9,TGTGCCAGCAGCCCACACGAGGGACTAGTCAGTTACGAGCAGTACTTC,CASSPHEGLVSYEQYF
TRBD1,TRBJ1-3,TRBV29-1,TGCAGCGTTGAACCGGGACAGGGCTCTGGAAACACCATATATTTT,CSVEPGQGSGNTIYF
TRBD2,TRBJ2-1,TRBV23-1,TGCGCCAGCAGTCAAGCCAGCAGCGGGAGGGCCATTTTCAATGAGCAGTTCTTC,CASSQASSGRAIFNEQFF
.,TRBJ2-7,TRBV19,TGTGCCAGTGCTGTAGGTGGGGCGACCTACGAGCAGTACTTC,CASAVGGATYEQYF
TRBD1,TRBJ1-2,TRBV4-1,TGCGCCAGCAGCCAGGGGACAGCTAACTATGGCTACACCTTC,CASSQGTANYGYTF
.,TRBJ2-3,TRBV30,TGTGCCTGGAGTGTACGCAGTTTCACAGATACGCAGTATTTT,CAWSVRSFTDTQYF
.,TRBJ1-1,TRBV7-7,TGTGCTAGCAGCTTAACAGAGAACACTGAAGCTTTCTTT,CASSLTENTEAFF